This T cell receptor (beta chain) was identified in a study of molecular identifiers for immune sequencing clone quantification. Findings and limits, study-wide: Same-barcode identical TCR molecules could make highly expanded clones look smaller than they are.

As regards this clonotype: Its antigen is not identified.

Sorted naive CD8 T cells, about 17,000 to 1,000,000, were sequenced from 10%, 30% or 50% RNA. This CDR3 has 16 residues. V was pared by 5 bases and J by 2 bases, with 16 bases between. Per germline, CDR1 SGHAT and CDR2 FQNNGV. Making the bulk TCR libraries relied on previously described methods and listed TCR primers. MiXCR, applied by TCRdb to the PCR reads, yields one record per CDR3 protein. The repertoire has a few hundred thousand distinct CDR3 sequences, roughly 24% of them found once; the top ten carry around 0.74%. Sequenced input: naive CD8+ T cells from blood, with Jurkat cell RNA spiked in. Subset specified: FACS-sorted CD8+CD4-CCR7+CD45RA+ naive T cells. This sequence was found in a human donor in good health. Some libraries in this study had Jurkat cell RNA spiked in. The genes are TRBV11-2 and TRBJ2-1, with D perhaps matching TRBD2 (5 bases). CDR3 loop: CASSPLLGVAYNEQFF. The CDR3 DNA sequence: TGTGCCAGCAGCCCGTTGCTGGGAGTAGCCTACAATGAGCAGTTCTTC.